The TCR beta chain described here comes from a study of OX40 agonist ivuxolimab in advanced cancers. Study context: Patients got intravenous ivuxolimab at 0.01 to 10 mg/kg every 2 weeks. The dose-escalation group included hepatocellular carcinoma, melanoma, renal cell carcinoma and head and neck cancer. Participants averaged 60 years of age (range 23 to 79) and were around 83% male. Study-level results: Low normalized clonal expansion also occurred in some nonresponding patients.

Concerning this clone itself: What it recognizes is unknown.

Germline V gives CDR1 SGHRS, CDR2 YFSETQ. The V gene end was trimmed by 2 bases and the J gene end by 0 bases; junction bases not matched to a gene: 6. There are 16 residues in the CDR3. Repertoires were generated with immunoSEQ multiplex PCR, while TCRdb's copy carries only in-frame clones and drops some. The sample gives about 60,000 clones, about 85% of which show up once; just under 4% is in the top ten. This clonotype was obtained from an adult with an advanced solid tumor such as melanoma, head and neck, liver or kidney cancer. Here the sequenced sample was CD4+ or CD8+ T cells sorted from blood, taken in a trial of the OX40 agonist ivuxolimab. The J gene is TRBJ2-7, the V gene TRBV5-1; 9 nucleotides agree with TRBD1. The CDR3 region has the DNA TGCGCCAGCAGCTTCGAGGGGACAGGGAGCTCCTACGAGCAGTACTTC. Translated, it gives CASSFEGTGSSYEQYF.